The source of this T cell receptor (beta chain) is a study of shared clonotypes between healthy human individuals. About the study: Every donor yielded three CD4 naive, three CD4 memory, two CD8 naive and one CD8 memory plate. Overall study results and limits: Apart from blood, nothing was sampled; tissue repertoires likely differ.

Terminally differentiated effector memory CD45RA+ cells were excluded by CCR7 positive selection of CD45RO-negative cells. As to this clone: Its antigen is not known.

V dropped 4 bases and J dropped 3; count of bases not matched to a gene: 11. The CDR3 sequence is 16 residues long. In germline, CDR1 is SGHDT, CDR2 YYEEEE. Produced via immunoSEQ multiplex PCR; TCRdb's table is partial and in-frame only. Of fewer than 1 million clones in the sample, 96% were seen once. The clonotype was recovered from a man aged 25-40 years in good health. The chain has TRBV5-6 and TRBJ1-2; 8 bases agree with TRBD1. What was sequenced was naive CD8+ T cells sorted from blood. The CDR3 protein is CASSEATGERHYGYTF. The CDR3, as DNA: TGTGCCAGCAGCGAGGCGACAGGGGAGCGGCACTATGGCTACACCTTC.